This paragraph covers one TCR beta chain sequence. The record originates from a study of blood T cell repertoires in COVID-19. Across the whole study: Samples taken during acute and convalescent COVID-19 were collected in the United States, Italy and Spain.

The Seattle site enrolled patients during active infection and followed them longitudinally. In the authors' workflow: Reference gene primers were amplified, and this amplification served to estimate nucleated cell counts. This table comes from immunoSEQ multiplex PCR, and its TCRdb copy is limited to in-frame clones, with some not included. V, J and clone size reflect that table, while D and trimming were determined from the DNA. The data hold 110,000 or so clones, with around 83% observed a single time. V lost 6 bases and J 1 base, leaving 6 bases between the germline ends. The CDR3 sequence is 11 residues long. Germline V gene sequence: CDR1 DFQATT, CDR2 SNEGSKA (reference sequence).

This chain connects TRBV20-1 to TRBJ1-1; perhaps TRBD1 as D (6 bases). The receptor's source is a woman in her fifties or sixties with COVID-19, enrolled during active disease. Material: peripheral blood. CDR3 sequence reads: CSARGNTEAFF. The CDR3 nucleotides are TGCAGTGCCAGGGGGAACACTGAAGCTTTCTTT.